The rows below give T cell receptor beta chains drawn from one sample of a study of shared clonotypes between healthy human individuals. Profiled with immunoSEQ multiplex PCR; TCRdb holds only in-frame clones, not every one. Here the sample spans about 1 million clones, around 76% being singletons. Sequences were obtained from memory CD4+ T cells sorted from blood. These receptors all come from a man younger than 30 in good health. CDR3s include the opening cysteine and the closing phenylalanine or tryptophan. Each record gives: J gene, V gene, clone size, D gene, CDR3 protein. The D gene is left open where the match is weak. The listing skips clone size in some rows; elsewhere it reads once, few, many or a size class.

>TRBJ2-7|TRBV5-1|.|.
CASAFRPGGGEQYF
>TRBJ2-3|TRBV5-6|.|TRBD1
CASSLAGQGIPDTQYF
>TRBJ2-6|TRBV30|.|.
CAWSSFSGANVLTF
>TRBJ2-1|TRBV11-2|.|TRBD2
CASSYSGLAGNEQFF
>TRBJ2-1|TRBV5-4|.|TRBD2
CASSQTSGGPNEQFF
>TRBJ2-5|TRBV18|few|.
CASSPWGLQQETQYF
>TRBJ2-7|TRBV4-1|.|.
CASSQEVGEQYF
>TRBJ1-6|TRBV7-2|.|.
CASSSPASPLHF
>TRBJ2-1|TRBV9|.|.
CASSVFEGVGEQFF
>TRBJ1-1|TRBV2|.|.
CASSQSPEAFF
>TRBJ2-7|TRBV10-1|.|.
CASSEQLGLYEQYF
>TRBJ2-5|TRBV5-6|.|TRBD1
CASSPNGQGVETQYF
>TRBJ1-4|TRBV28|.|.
CASTVGGEKLFF